This paragraph covers one T cell receptor beta chain sequence. The target of this receptor is not known. It has no much larger one-base neighbor in the sample; base qualities were not kept. The time point label on this specimen signifies: 45 to 55 days after influenza vaccine administration. These data are taken from a study of response to subunit inactivated influenza vaccine (dated by TCRdb to the late 2010s). As for the study more broadly: Deep quantitative profiling of the T cell receptor repertoire was used in the study to follow responses to a trivalent subunit inactivated influenza vaccine. Overall results and qualifications from the work: The authors proposed that each seasonal influenza vaccination may bring in only a limited number of new T cells.

The CDR3, from cysteine to phenylalanine, totals 16 residues. Only the CDR3 portion is preserved as DNA: 48 bases, with reading frame beginning at the first base. For CDR1 and CDR2, the germline V gene lists SGHVS and FNYEAQ. Relative to germline, V is missing 0 bases and J is missing 0 bases, with 3 bases of the junction outside any gene match. The library was built by means of RT-PCR. Sequencer: Illumina HiSeq 2500. The raw public reads went through TCRdb reprocessing: fastp at Q25, MiXCR clone calling, in-frame beta chains kept. Every CDR3 protein is listed once, alongside the most common genes and DNA of its rows. For this sample the table gives fewer than 700,000 distinct CDR3 sequences, of which roughly 13% were detected only once. Approximately 14% of the sample belongs to the ten largest clones.

Sequenced here: PBMCs from blood, sampled about 6 weeks after vaccination. Rearrangement joined TRBV7-6 to TRBJ2-7; 9 bases in the junction line up with TRBD2. This clonotype was sampled from a man aged 50-60 years who received an inactivated influenza vaccine. Donor details come from another sample of the same person, matched by shared clones. The DNA reads TGTGCCAGCAGCTTAGCGATAGCGGGGGACTCCTACGAGCAGTACTTC. It encodes CASSLAIAGDSYEQYF. Here the CDR3 is joined to the reference TRBV7-6 and TRBJ2-7 genes, and the full variable domain is: GAGVSQSPRYKVTKRGQDVALRCDPISGHVSLYWYRQALGQGPEFLTYFNYEAQQDKSGLPNDRFSAERPEGSISTLTIQRTEQRDSAMYRCASSLAIAGDSYEQYFGPGTRLTVT.